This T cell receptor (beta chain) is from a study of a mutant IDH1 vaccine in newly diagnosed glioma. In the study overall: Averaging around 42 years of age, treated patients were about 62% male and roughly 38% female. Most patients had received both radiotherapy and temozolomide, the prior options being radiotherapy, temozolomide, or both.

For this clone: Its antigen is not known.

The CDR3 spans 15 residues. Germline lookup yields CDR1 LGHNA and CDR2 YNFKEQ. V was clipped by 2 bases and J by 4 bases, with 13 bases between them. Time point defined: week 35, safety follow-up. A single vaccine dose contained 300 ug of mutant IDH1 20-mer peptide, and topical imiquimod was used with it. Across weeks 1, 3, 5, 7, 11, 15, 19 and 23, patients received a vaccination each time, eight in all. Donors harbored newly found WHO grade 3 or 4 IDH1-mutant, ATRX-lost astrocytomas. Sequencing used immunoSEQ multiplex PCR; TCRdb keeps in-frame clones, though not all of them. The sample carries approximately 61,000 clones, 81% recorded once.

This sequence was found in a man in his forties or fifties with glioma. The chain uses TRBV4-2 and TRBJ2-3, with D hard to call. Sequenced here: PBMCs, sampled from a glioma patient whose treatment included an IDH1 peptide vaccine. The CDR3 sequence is CASSQRSTIPDTQYF. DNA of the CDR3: TGTGCCAGCAGCCAACGTAGCACCATCCCAGATACGCAGTATTTT.